This entry describes one TCR beta chain. No antigen is known for it. Looked up from germline, CDR1 is SGHKS and CDR2 is YYEKEE (reference sequence). V was clipped by 0 bases and J by 1 base; unmatched bases: 6. The CDR3 is 16 residues long. The sample belongs to a study of PD-1 blockade in classical Hodgkin lymphoma. Findings of the study overall: By C4D1, CD4+ diversity increased significantly, especially in complete responders. Nivolumab starters within 1 year of ASCT were excluded.

Measured with immunoSEQ multiplex PCR; TCRdb has only the in-frame clones, and not every one. This table has 75,000 to 100,000 clones, 75% to 85% appearing once. With no exception, relapse followed autologous stem cell transplantation in all patients, and brentuximab vedotin exposure varied. The sequences come from peripheral blood mononuclear cells (PBMCs), collected before the second cycle of nivolumab. The chain uses TRBV5-5 and TRBJ2-7; 8 positions agree with TRBD1. This TCR derives from a human donor with classical Hodgkin lymphoma. The chain's CDR3 is CASSLEVRTGSYEQYF. The CDR3 DNA is TGTGCCAGCAGCTTGGAGGTACGGACAGGGTCCTACGAGCAGTACTTC.